This paragraph covers one T cell receptor (beta chain) sequence. The antigen remains undetermined. The sample is drawn from a study of siplizumab effects on memory and regulatory T cells. Study results and caveats: An assignable naive or memory phenotype was lacking in roughly 75-97% of proliferating CD4+ or CD8+ clones.

Each sample yielded approximately 9 x 10^4 assayed TCR templates. The protocol was immunoSEQ multiplex PCR, while the TCRdb copy is restricted to in-frame clones and leaves out a portion. This table holds 57,000 or so clones, approximately 79% found once. V lost 7 bases to trimming and J lost 6 bases; unmatched junction nucleotides: 9. Germline CDR1 LNHDA, CDR2 SQIVND (reference sequence). There are 14 residues in the CDR3. Sequenced: memory CD4+ T cells sorted from blood. This receptor was taken from a human donor in good health. The chain uses TRBV19 and TRBJ1-1, with TRBD1 identical over 9 bases. CDR3 DNA: TGTGCCAGTACCTTACAGGGGGCCCGCTCTGAAGCTTTCTTT. Its translation is CASTLQGARSEAFF.